This T cell receptor (beta chain) was found in a study of CD8 T cells in ankylosing spondylitis. About this clonotype itself: The antigen is not known.

Quantitative 5'-RACE with molecular barcodes generated TCR beta libraries. One entry per CDR3 protein, called by TCRdb with MiXCR from the 5' RACE reads. The data show about 260,000 distinct CDR3 sequences, with around 20% seen just once and 7.8% held by the top ten. General study points: Previous work reported some of these motif variants in the synovial fluid and blood of reactive arthritis. Reports say disease-linked clones showed up significantly more in matched ankylosing spondylitis synovial fluid. Ankylosing spondylitis blood appeared to carry a characteristic TCR beta motif of several highly homologous variants.

Germline values: CDR1 SGHVS, CDR2 FNYEAQ. This CDR3 has 16 residues. V was clipped by 1 base and J by 1 base; unmatched bases: 4. The TCR was taken from a male donor with ankylosing spondylitis or in good health (not recorded which). The chain is built from TRBV7-6 and TRBJ2-3, with 8 bases matching TRBD2. The material sequenced was blood, either unsorted or a sorted T cell fraction (not recorded which). The CDR3 DNA reads TGTGCCAGCAGCTTAGGTCGGGGGGGCGGCACAGATACGCAGTATTTT. This sequence encodes CASSLGRGGGTDTQYF.